Below, 6 T cell receptor beta chains from the same sample are listed, as sequenced in a study of spatial heterogeneity in lung cancer. Time point in this sample: sample taken at primary tumor resection. TCRdb re-called the 5' RACE reads with MiXCR, one entry per CDR3 protein. The data hold some 6,000 distinct CDR3 sequences, with less than 15% observed a single time. Their specific antigens are unknown. General observations from the study: Higher tumor mutation counts went along with higher counts of expanded intratumoral alpha and beta TCRs.

The sequences come from lung tumor tissue, collected at surgery. The receptors come from a male donor with early-stage non-small cell lung cancer.

By frequency in the sample, this clonotype is medium-sized. The chain links TRBV28 to TRBJ2-4; D may be TRBD1 or TRBD2 (5 bases each). The ends were cut back, 9 bases at V and 6 bases at J, with 15 bases in the middle. The CDR3 has 13 residues. The germline CDR1 and CDR2 sequences are MDHEN and SYDVKM. Here the CDR3 DNA reads TGTGCCAGTCTAGACCCAGGGACAAACATTCAGTACTTC. Its translation is CASLDPGTNIQYF.

Sample share makes this clonotype medium-sized. The rearrangement joins TRBV4-2 to TRBJ2-1; 9 bases match TRBD2. The CDR3 runs 17 residues. The trim removed 2 bases at V and 8 bases at J, leaving 13 bases unmatched. CDR1 is LGHNA, CDR2 YNFKEQ, per germline. CDR3 loop: CASSQRLAGGPKDEQFF. The CDR3 DNA reads as TGTGCCAGCAGCCAACGACTCGCGGGGGGGCCTAAGGATGAGCAGTTCTTC.

This clonotype is medium-sized by share. The chain recombines TRBV11-2 with TRBJ2-5; tentatively, D is TRBD1 or TRBD2 (6 bases each). Trimming left V 5 bases short and J 1 base short, with 8 bases between. Germline assignment: CDR1 SGHAT and CDR2 FQNNGV. The CDR3 has 13 amino acids. The DNA for the CDR3 is TGTGCCAGCAGCAGGGGGGTCCAAGAGACCCAGTACTTC. Protein product: CASSRGVQETQYF.

This clonotype was seen at least ten times. The V and J genes are TRBV18 and TRBJ1-1; 8 bases map to TRBD1. Germline CDR1 and CDR2: KGHSH and LQKENI. CDR3 length: 15 amino acids. After removal of 5 bases from V and 4 bases from J, the junction contained 9 bases not matched to a gene. The CDR3 region has the DNA TGTGCCAGCTCATCCATGACAGGGGTTGGCACTGAAGCTTTCTTT. As protein: CASSSMTGVGTEAFF. The variable domain in full, with the rest retrieved from reference TRBV18 and TRBJ1-1, is NAGVMQNPRHLVRRRGQEARLRCSPMKGHSHVYWYRQLPEEGLKFMVYLQKENIIDESGMPKERFSAEFPKEGPSILRIQQVVRGDSAAYFCASSSMTGVGTEAFFGQGTRLTVV.

This clonotype is termed medium-sized. This chain links TRBV12-3 or TRBV12-4 with TRBJ2-1; no firm D call. V dropped 3 bases and J dropped 4 bases, with 13 bases sitting between them. The CDR3 consists of 15 residues. CDR3 sequence reads: CASSLQGLRYNEQFF. The DNA of the CDR3 is TGTGCCAGCAGTTTGCAAGGCCTAAGATACAATGAGCAGTTCTTC.

This clonotype was recorded many times. The chain links TRBV6-1 to TRBJ2-1; TRBD1 matches at 8 bases. Germline V gives CDR1 MNHNS, CDR2 SASEGT. CDR3 length: 16 amino acids. V was pared by 6 bases and J by 2 bases, with 9 bases of the junction left unmatched. The CDR3 sequence is CASRSPGQEAYNEQFF. The CDR3 bases are TGTGCCAGCAGGTCCCCGGGACAGGAGGCCTACAATGAGCAGTTCTTC.